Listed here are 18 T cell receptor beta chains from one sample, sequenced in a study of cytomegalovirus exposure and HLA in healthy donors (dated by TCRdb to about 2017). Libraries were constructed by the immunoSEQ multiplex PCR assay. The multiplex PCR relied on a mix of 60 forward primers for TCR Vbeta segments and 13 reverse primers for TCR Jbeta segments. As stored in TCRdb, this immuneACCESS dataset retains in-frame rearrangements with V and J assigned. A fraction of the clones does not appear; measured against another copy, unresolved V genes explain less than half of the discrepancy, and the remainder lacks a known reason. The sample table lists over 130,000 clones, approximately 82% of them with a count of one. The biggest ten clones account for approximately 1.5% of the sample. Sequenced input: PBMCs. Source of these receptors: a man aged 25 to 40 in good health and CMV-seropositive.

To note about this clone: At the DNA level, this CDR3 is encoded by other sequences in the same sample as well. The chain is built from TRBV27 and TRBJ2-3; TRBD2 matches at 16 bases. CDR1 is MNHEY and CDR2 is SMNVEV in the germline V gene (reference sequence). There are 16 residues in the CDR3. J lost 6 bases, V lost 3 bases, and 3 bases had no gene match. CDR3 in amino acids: CASSLGLAGGPDTQYF. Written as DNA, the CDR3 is TGTGCCAGCAGTTTGGGACTAGCGGGGGGGCCCGATACGCAGTATTTT.

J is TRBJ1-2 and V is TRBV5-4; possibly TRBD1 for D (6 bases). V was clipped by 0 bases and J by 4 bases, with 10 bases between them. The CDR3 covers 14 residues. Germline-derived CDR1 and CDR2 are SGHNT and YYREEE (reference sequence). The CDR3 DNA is TGTGCCAGCAGCTTGGCAGGGGCGGCCTATGGCTACACCTTC. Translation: CASSLAGAAYGYTF.

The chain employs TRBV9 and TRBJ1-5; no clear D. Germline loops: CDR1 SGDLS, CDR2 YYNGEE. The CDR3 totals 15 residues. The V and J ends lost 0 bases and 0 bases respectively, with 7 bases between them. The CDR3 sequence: CASSVAPDSNQPQHF. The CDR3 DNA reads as TGTGCCAGCAGCGTAGCTCCAGATAGCAATCAGCCCCAGCATTTT.

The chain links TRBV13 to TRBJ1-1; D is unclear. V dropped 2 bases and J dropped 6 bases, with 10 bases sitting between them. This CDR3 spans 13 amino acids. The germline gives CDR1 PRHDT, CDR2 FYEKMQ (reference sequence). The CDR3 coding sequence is TGTGCCAGCAGCTTATCCCCTATGGCTGAAGCTTTCTTT. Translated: CASSLSPMAEAFF.

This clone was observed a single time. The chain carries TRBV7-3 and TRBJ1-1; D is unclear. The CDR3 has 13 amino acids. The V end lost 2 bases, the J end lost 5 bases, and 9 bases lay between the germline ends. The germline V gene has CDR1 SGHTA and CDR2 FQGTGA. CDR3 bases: TGTGCCAGCAGCTTATCCGGGAAGACTGAAGCTTTCTTT. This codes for CASSLSGKTEAFF.

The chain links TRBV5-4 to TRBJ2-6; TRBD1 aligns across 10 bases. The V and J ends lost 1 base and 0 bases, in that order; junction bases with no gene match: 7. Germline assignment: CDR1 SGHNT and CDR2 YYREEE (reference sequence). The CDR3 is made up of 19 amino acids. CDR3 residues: CASSLIFRTGGSGANVLTF. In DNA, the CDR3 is TGTGCCAGCAGCTTGATCTTTAGGACAGGGGGCTCTGGGGCCAACGTCCTGACTTTC. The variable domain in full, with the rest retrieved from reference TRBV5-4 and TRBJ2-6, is ETGVTQSPTHLIKTRGQQVTLRCSSQSGHNTVSWYQQALGQGPQFIFQYYREEENGRGNFPPRFSGLQFPNYSSELNVNALELDDSALYLCASSLIFRTGGSGANVLTFGAGSRLTVL.

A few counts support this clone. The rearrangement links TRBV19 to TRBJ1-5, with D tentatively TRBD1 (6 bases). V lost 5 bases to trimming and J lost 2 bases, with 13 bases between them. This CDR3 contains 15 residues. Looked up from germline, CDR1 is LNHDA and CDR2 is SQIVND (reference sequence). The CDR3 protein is CASSVTGMRNQPQHF. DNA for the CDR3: TGTGCCAGTAGTGTAACAGGGATGCGCAATCAGCCCCAGCATTTT. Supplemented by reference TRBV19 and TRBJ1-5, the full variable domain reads DGGITQSPKYLFRKEGQNVTLSCEQNLNHDAMYWYRQDPGQGLRLIYYSQIVNDFQKGDIAEGYSVSREKKESFPLTVTSAQKNPTAFYLCASSVTGMRNQPQHFGDGTRLSIL.

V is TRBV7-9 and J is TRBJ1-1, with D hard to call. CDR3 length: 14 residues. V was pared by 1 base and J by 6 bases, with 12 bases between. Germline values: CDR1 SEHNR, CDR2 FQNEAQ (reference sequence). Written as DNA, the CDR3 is TGTGCCAGCAGCTTAGATCGGGTGCCACCTGAAGCTTTCTTT. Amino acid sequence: CASSLDRVPPEAFF. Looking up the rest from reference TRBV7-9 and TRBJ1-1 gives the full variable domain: DTGVSQNPRHKITKRGQNVTFRCDPISEHNRLYWYRQTLGQGPEFLTYFQNEAQLEKSRLLSDRFSAERPKGSFSTLEIQRTEQGDSAMYLCASSLDRVPPEAFFGQGTRLTVV.

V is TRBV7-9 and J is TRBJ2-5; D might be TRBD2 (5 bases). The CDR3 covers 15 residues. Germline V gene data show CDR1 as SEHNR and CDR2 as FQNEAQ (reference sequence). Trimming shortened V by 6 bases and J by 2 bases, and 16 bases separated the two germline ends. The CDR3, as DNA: TGTGCCAGCAGTTCCAGTATCGGGGATCAAGAGACCCAGTACTTC. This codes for CASSSSIGDQETQYF.

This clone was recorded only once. The CDR3 reads CASSAPTVFYEQYF. CDR3 bases: TGTGCCAGCAGCGCACCTACAGTTTTCTACGAGCAGTACTTC. V and J are TRBV7-9 and TRBJ2-7; the D is unclear. CDR3 length: 14 residues. CDR1 and CDR2 (germline): SEHNR, FQNEAQ (reference sequence). Trimming left V 5 bases short and J 3 bases short, with 14 bases between.

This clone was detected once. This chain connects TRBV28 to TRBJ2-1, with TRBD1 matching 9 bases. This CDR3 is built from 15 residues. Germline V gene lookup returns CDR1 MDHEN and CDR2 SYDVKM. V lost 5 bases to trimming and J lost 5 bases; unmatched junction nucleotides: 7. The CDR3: CASSRPGTGNNEQFF. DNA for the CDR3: TGTGCCAGCAGTCGCCCCGGGACAGGGAACAATGAGCAGTTCTTC.

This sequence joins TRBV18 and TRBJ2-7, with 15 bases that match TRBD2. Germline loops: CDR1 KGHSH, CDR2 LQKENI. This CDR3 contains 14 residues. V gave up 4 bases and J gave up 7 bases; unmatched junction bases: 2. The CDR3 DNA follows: TGTGCCAGCTCACTTGGACTAGCGGGAGGGGAGCAGTACTTC. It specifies CASSLGLAGGEQYF.

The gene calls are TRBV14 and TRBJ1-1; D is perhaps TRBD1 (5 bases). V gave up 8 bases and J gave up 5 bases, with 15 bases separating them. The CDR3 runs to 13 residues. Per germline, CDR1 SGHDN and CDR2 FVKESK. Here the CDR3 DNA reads TGTGCCAGCGCGTTCCAGGGTAGGACTGAAGCTTTCTTT. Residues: CASAFQGRTEAFF.

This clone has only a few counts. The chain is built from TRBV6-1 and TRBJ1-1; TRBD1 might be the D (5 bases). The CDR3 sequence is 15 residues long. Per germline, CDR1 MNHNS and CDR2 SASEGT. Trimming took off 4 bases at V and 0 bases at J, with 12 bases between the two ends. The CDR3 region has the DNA TGTGCCAGCAGTGGAAGCTGGGGGGTGAACACTGAAGCTTTCTTT. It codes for CASSGSWGVNTEAFF.

The CDR3 here is CAWSVLGRGVGYTF. CDR3 DNA: TGTGCCTGGAGTGTTTTGGGCAGGGGAGTTGGCTACACCTTC. The chain combines TRBV30 with TRBJ1-2; D possibly corresponds to TRBD1 (6 bases). Germline V gene sequence: CDR1 GTSNPN, CDR2 SVGIG (reference sequence). V lost 0 bases to trimming and J lost 7 bases, with 15 bases between them. This CDR3 comprises 14 residues.

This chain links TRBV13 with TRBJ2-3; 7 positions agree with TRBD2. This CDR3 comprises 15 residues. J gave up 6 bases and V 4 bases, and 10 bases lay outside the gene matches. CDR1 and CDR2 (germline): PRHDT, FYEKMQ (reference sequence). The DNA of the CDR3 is TGTGCCAGCAGCTACCAGAGCCTAGCGGTGGATACGCAGTATTTT. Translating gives CASSYQSLAVDTQYF.

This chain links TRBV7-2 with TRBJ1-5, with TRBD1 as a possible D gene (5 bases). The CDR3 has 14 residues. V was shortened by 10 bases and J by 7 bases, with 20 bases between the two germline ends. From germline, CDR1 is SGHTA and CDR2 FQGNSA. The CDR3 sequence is CATQIWSGEQPQHF. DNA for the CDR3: TGTGCCACCCAAATATGGTCGGGGGAACAGCCCCAGCATTTT.

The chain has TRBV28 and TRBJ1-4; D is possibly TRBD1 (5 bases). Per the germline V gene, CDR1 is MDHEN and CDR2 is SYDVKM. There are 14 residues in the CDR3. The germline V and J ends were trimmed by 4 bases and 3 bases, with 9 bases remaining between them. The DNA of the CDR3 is TGTGCCAGCAGTTATGCAGGGTCTAATGAAAAACTGTTTTTT. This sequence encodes CASSYAGSNEKLFF.